A single sample gave rise to the 24 T cell receptor beta chains below, sequenced in a study of T cell responses to AZD1222 COVID-19 vaccine (dated by TCRdb to the early 2020s). The sample's time point label, in plain terms: about 28 days (+/-7) after the second vaccine dose. Libraries were constructed by the immunoSEQ multiplex PCR assay. This is the immuneACCESS table as TCRdb keeps it, with only in-frame sequences that have V and J called. A part of the clones is gone; compared with another copy, unresolved V genes explain less than half, and the rest is unexplained. Here the sample has about 94,000 clones; around nine tenths occur a single time. In total, the top ten clones hold about an eighth of the sample. The sample here was peripheral blood, taken 28 days after the second AZD1222 dose. All receptors derive from an adult who received the AZD1222 COVID-19 vaccine.

The chain combines TRBV6-5 with TRBJ1-4, with TRBD1 matching 7 bases. The CDR3 is 15 amino acids. After removal of 4 bases from V and 7 bases from J, the junction contained 9 bases not matched to a gene. Germline loops: CDR1 MNHEY, CDR2 SVGAGI. The CDR3 sequence is CASSWRDSPGEKLFF. The CDR3 bases are TGTGCCAGCAGTTGGCGGGACAGCCCTGGTGAAAAACTGTTTTTT.

This sequence joins TRBV20-1 and TRBJ2-7, with D possibly matching TRBD2 (6 bases). Trimming took 3 bases from V and 4 from J, leaving 25 bases between them. The CDR3 is 17 amino acids. Germline values: CDR1 DFQATT, CDR2 SNEGSKA (reference sequence). The CDR3 bases are TGCAGTGCTAGTGGAGGGCAGCCTAATGGGAATACTTACGAGCAGTACTTC. Translating it yields CSASGGQPNGNTYEQYF.

This sequence joins TRBV6-2 or TRBV6-3 and TRBJ1-5; possibly TRBD1 for D (5 bases). This CDR3 is 16 amino acids long. Trimming took 2 bases from V and 4 from J, leaving 15 bases between them. Germline V CDR1 and CDR2: MNHEY, SVGEGT. DNA for the CDR3: TGTGCCAGCAGTTACCCGAGAGGGGTGGGGAATCAGCCCCAGCATTTT. Translating gives CASSYPRGVGNQPQHF.

The V call is TRBV7-9, the J call TRBJ2-1; TRBD2 aligns across 9 bases. The CDR3 length is 15 residues. The junction had 3 bases not matched to a gene; V was cut back by 3 bases and J by 3 bases. Looked up from germline, CDR1 is SEHNR and CDR2 is FQNEAQ (reference sequence). The CDR3 here is CASSLSGRNYNEQFF. DNA of the CDR3: TGTGCCAGCAGCTTGAGCGGGAGGAACTACAATGAGCAGTTCTTC.

This clone was seen only a few times. The chain combines TRBV24-1 with TRBJ2-2; D ambiguous. This CDR3 has 13 amino acids. Germline lookup yields CDR1 KGHDR and CDR2 SFDVKD. V was clipped by 3 bases and J by 4 bases, with 5 bases between them. The CDR3 nucleotides read TGTGCCACCAGTGATCTAGTCACCGGGGAGCTGTTTTTT. It translates to CATSDLVTGELFF.

This clone occurred once. The genes are TRBV19 and TRBJ1-5; D might be TRBD1 (5 bases). Trimming pared 8 bases from V and 3 bases from J, leaving 20 bases between. Germline V lookup: CDR1 LNHDA, CDR2 SQIVND (reference sequence). The CDR3 has 16 residues. The CDR3 protein is CASGRRDGASNQPQHF. CDR3 sequence (DNA): TGTGCCAGTGGTAGACGGGACGGGGCCTCCAATCAGCCCCAGCATTTT.

This clone has only a few counts. This chain joins TRBV7-9 and TRBJ2-1, with 7 bases lining up with TRBD2. V lost 1 base to trimming and J lost 7 bases; unmatched junction nucleotides: 10. The CDR3 has 16 residues. Looked up from germline, CDR1 is SEHNR and CDR2 is FQNEAQ (reference sequence). CDR3 amino acids: CASSLGLALAWNEQFF. The CDR3 DNA is TGTGCCAGCAGCTTAGGCCTAGCACTAGCGTGGAATGAGCAGTTCTTC.

The gene calls are TRBV7-6 and TRBJ2-5, with 9 bases lining up with TRBD2. Germline V lookup: CDR1 SGHVS, CDR2 FNYEAQ. V trimming: 0 bases; J trimming: 0 bases; junction bases outside the gene matches: 5. CDR3 length equals 17 residues. CDR3 in amino acids: CASSLATSGLYQETQYF. The DNA of the CDR3 is TGTGCCAGCAGCTTAGCAACTAGCGGGCTTTACCAAGAGACCCAGTACTTC.

This sequence joins TRBV7-2 and TRBJ2-5, with D unclear. This CDR3 contains 14 residues. V lost 1 base and J 5 bases, leaving 11 bases between the germline ends. Germline loops: CDR1 SGHTA, CDR2 FQGNSA. The CDR3 loop is CASSLETRRETQYF. CDR3 DNA sequence: TGTGCCAGCAGCTTAGAGACCAGGCGGGAGACCCAGTACTTC.

Notes on this clone: This same CDR3 is encoded by further DNA sequences in the sample. The V call is TRBV5-1, the J call TRBJ2-2; D gene unclear. CDR3 length equals 13 residues. The V end was cut by 0 bases, the J end by 8 bases, with 8 bases between. The germline V gene has CDR1 SGHRS and CDR2 YFSETQ. CDR3 protein: CASSLGGAGELFF. The CDR3 region has the DNA TGCGCCAGCAGCTTGGGCGGAGCTGGGGAGCTGTTTTTT.

The rearrangement links TRBV12-3 or TRBV12-4 to TRBJ1-5; TRBD1 aligns across 9 bases. CDR3 length: 12 residues. The J segment lost 15 bases and the V segment lost 2 bases, leaving 5 bases of the junction unmatched. In DNA, the CDR3 is TGTGCCAGCAGTTTACAGGGACAGGGTTCGCATTTT. It yields the protein CASSLQGQGSHF.

This sequence joins TRBV12-3 or TRBV12-4 and TRBJ1-2, with TRBD1 identical over 9 bases. With V trimmed by 6 bases and J by 10 bases, 9 bases remained unmatched. CDR3 length equals 13 residues. CDR3 in DNA: TGTGCCAGCAGCGTGGGACAGGGCGGGCCCTACACCTTC. This codes for CASSVGQGGPYTF.

V and J are TRBV28 and TRBJ2-3, with a possible D match to TRBD1 (5 bases). The CDR3 loop spans 18 amino acids. Germline assignment: CDR1 MDHEN and CDR2 SYDVKM. V was pared by 3 bases and J by 0 bases, with 19 bases between. DNA of the CDR3: TGTGCCAGCAGTTTCCCTCTCCAGGGAATTTTAAGCACAGATACGCAGTATTTT. Encoded protein: CASSFPLQGILSTDTQYF.

V is TRBV30 and J is TRBJ2-7; 8 bases agree with TRBD2. Germline assignment: CDR1 GTSNPN and CDR2 SVGIG (reference sequence). The CDR3 totals 16 residues. V lost 6 bases and J lost 0; bases outside the gene matches: 13. The CDR3 DNA sequence: TGTGCCTGCCACACCGGAGGGCTAGCGGGCTCCTACGAGCAGTACTTC. It specifies CACHTGGLAGSYEQYF.

V gene TRBV7-8 combines with J gene TRBJ2-1; D unclear. In germline, CDR1 is SGHVS, CDR2 FQNEAQ. The CDR3 is made up of 16 amino acids. Trimming shortened V by 6 bases and J by 0 bases, and 15 bases separated the two germline ends. Written as DNA, the CDR3 is TGTGCCAGCAGAAATTATGGCGGATTCTCCTACAATGAGCAGTTCTTC. This sequence encodes CASRNYGGFSYNEQFF. The full variable domain, in which reference TRBV7-8 and TRBJ2-1 provide the parts outside the CDR3, is GAGVSQSPRYKVAKRGQDVALRCDPISGHVSLFWYQQALGQGPEFLTYFQNEAQLDKSGLPSDRFFAERPEGSVSTLKIQRTQQEDSAVYLCASRNYGGFSYNEQFFGPGTRLTVL.

The chain carries TRBV5-4 and TRBJ2-5; 7 bases are a match to TRBD1. V was clipped by 3 bases and J by 5 bases; unmatched bases: 7. The CDR3 has 14 residues. Germline CDR1 reads SGHNT; CDR2 reads YYREEE (reference sequence). The CDR3 loop is CASSSGQVGETQYF. CDR3 nucleotide sequence: TGTGCCAGCAGCTCCGGACAGGTCGGTGAGACCCAGTACTTC. Supplemented by reference TRBV5-4 and TRBJ2-5, the full variable domain reads ETGVTQSPTHLIKTRGQQVTLRCSSQSGHNTVSWYQQALGQGPQFIFQYYREEENGRGNFPPRFSGLQFPNYSSELNVNALELDDSALYLCASSSGQVGETQYFGPGTRLLVL.

The rearrangement links TRBV7-9 to TRBJ2-7; TRBD1 agrees at 7 bases. The junction had 1 base not matched to a gene; V was cut back by 5 bases and J by 0 bases. Germline loops: CDR1 SEHNR, CDR2 FQNEAQ (reference sequence). There are 13 residues in the CDR3. The CDR3 protein is CASSRDSSYEQYF. In DNA form, the CDR3 reads TGTGCCAGCAGCCGGGACAGCTCCTACGAGCAGTACTTC.

The rearrangement joins TRBV6-5 to TRBJ2-2; no clear D. Trimming cost V 4 bases and J 0 bases, with 9 bases left between them. In germline, CDR1 is MNHEY, CDR2 SVGAGI. This CDR3 spans 15 amino acids. The CDR3 region is CASSLFSSNTGELFF. For the CDR3, the DNA is TGTGCCAGCAGTTTATTCAGTTCGAACACCGGGGAGCTGTTTTTT.

This rearrangement joins TRBV6-5 to TRBJ2-5; TRBD2 aligns across 7 bases. This CDR3 has 15 amino acids. The germline CDR1 and CDR2 sequences are MNHEY and SVGAGI. J was trimmed by 7 bases and V by 4 bases; bases with no gene match: 12. The CDR3 region is CASSSMSGEVATQYF. DNA for the CDR3: TGTGCCAGCAGTTCCATGAGCGGGGAAGTGGCGACCCAGTACTTC.

In its sample, this clone was seen once. V and J are TRBV7-2 and TRBJ1-5; D not certain. V lost 1 base to trimming and J lost 5 bases, with 6 bases between them. In germline, CDR1 is SGHTA, CDR2 FQGNSA. This CDR3 is 13 amino acids long. Here the CDR3 reads CASSLGSDQPQHF. Written as DNA, the CDR3 is TGTGCCAGCAGCTTAGGGTCTGATCAGCCCCAGCATTTT.

In its sample, this clone was seen many times. This chain connects TRBV2 to TRBJ2-7, with 8 bases matching TRBD2. Germline CDR1 reads SNHLY; CDR2 reads FYNNEI. The CDR3 contains 18 residues. After removal of 2 bases from V and 3 bases from J, the junction contained 15 bases not matched to a gene. The CDR3 here is CASSEFSGVAGTIYEQYF. The DNA for the CDR3 is TGTGCCAGCAGTGAATTTTCCGGGGTAGCGGGGACGATCTACGAGCAGTACTTC.

The chain recombines TRBV23-1 with TRBJ1-5, with D maybe TRBD1 (5 bases). TRBV23-1 is reported as an ORF; its role is uncertain. CDR3 size: 17 residues. V was pared by 5 bases and J by 2 bases, with 19 bases between. This chain's CDR3 is CASSIGALRGGNQPQHF. In DNA, the CDR3 is TGCGCCAGCAGTATTGGGGCCCTTCGGGGCGGCAATCAGCCCCAGCATTTT.

The chain joins TRBV2 to TRBJ2-4, with D tentatively TRBD1 or TRBD2 (5 bases each). CDR1 SNHLY and CDR2 FYNNEI come from the germline V gene. The V and J ends lost 6 bases and 1 base respectively, with 13 bases between them. CDR3 length: 15 amino acids. CDR3 sequence (DNA): TGTGCCAGCAGGAGGGGCGACGTTGCCAAAAACATTCAGTACTTC. It yields the protein CASRRGDVAKNIQYF.

This chain connects TRBV3-1 (or the pseudogene TRBV3-2) to TRBJ1-3; no firm D call. From germline, CDR1 is LGHDT and CDR2 YNNKEL (reference sequence). The V gene lost 4 bases and the J gene lost 0 bases, with 13 bases spanning the gap. The CDR3 contains 16 residues. The CDR3 spells CASSPNGPFSGNTIYF. CDR3 nucleotides: TGTGCCAGCAGCCCAAACGGACCGTTCTCTGGAAACACCATATATTTT.